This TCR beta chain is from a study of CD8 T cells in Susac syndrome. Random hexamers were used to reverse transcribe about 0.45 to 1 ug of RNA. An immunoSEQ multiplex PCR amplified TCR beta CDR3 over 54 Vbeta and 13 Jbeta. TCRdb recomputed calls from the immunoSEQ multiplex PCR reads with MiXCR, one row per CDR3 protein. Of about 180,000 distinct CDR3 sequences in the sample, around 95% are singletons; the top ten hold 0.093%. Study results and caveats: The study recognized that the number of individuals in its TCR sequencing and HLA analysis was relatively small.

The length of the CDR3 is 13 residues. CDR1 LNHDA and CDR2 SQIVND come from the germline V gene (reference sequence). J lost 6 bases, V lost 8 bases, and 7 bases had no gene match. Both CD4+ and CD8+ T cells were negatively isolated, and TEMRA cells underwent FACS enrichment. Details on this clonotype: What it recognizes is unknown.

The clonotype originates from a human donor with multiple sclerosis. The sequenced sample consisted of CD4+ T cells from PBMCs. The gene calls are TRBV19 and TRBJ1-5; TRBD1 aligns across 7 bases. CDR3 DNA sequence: TGTGCCAGTCTACCCAGGGGGGGTCAGCCCCAGCATTTT. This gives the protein CASLPRGGQPQHF.